A selection of T cell receptor beta chains follows, all from one sample in a study of OX40 agonist ivuxolimab in advanced cancers. TCRdb's copy holds only in-frame clones and misses some; the assay was immunoSEQ multiplex PCR. In the table there are under 95,000 clones, 91% of which are singletons. Sample: CD4+ or CD8+ T cells sorted from blood, taken in a trial of the OX40 agonist ivuxolimab. The receptors originated from an adult with an advanced solid tumor such as melanoma, head and neck, liver or kidney cancer. Both conserved end residues are part of each CDR3. D genes are given only for firm matches. Rows may omit the clone size; those that give it use once, few, many or a size class.

j_gene: TRBJ1-5; abundance: once; v_gene: TRBV25-1; d_gene: NA; CDR3aa: CASSESGLGVYQPQHF; CDR3nt: TGTGCCAGCAGTGAATCCGGGTTGGGGGTATATCAGCCCCAGCATTTT
j_gene: TRBJ2-3; abundance: NA; v_gene: TRBV5-4; d_gene: NA; CDR3aa: CASSKKTSGEDTQYF; CDR3nt: TGTGCCAGCAGCAAAAAGACTAGTGGGGAAGATACGCAGTATTTT
j_gene: TRBJ1-3; abundance: NA; v_gene: TRBV7-9; d_gene: TRBD1; CDR3aa: CASSLGDRGRAGNTIYF; CDR3nt: TGTGCCAGCAGCTTAGGGGACAGGGGGCGCGCTGGAAACACCATATATTTT
j_gene: TRBJ2-7; abundance: NA; v_gene: TRBV7-3; d_gene: NA; CDR3aa: CASSLADSYEQYF; CDR3nt: TGTGCCAGCAGCTTAGCGGATTCCTACGAGCAGTACTTC
j_gene: TRBJ1-1; abundance: NA; v_gene: TRBV15; d_gene: NA; CDR3aa: CATSRDQTENTEAFF; CDR3nt: TGTGCCACCAGCAGAGATCAGACAGAGAACACTGAAGCTTTCTTT
j_gene: TRBJ2-7; abundance: NA; v_gene: TRBV21-1; d_gene: NA; CDR3aa: CASSLGGTAESSYEQYF; CDR3nt: TGTGCCAGCAGCTTGGGCGGGACGGCCGAATCCTCCTACGAGCAGTACTTC
j_gene: TRBJ2-1; abundance: NA; v_gene: TRBV30; d_gene: TRBD2; CDR3aa: CAAGLAGSYNEQFF; CDR3nt: TGTGCCGCCGGACTAGCGGGCTCCTACAATGAGCAGTTCTTC
j_gene: TRBJ2-4; abundance: NA; v_gene: TRBV19; d_gene: TRBD2; CDR3aa: CASGSMGGKNIQYF; CDR3nt: TGTGCCAGCGGCTCCATGGGGGGGAAAAACATTCAGTACTTC
j_gene: TRBJ2-1; abundance: NA; v_gene: TRBV11-3; d_gene: NA; CDR3aa: CASSPPGGGNEQFF; CDR3nt: TGTGCCAGCAGCCCCCCAGGGGGGGGTAATGAGCAGTTCTTC
j_gene: TRBJ2-3; abundance: NA; v_gene: TRBV5-4; d_gene: TRBD2; CDR3aa: CASSLALADSSTDTQYF; CDR3nt: TGTGCCAGCAGCTTGGCACTAGCGGACTCTAGCACAGATACGCAGTATTTT
j_gene: TRBJ2-7; abundance: NA; v_gene: TRBV6-5; d_gene: TRBD2; CDR3aa: CASSYKGGGRGEQYF; CDR3nt: TGTGCCAGCAGTTACAAGGGCGGGGGAAGAGGCGAGCAGTACTTC
j_gene: TRBJ1-5; abundance: NA; v_gene: TRBV7-2; d_gene: NA; CDR3aa: CASSLGYLQDSYSNQPQHF; CDR3nt: TGTGCCAGCAGCTTAGGATATTTACAGGACTCCTATAGCAATCAGCCCCAGCATTTT
j_gene: TRBJ2-3; abundance: NA; v_gene: TRBV11-2; d_gene: NA; CDR3aa: CASSSRGRGTDTQYF; CDR3nt: TGTGCCAGCAGCTCCCGGGGGCGAGGCACAGATACGCAGTATTTT
j_gene: TRBJ1-2; abundance: NA; v_gene: TRBV7-9; d_gene: NA; CDR3aa: CASSLELRAGEGYTF; CDR3nt: TGTGCCAGCAGCTTAGAACTCCGGGCAGGGGAGGGCTACACCTTC
j_gene: TRBJ1-5; abundance: NA; v_gene: TRBV29-1; d_gene: NA; CDR3aa: CSVGYSNQPQHF; CDR3nt: TGCAGCGTGGGGTATAGCAATCAGCCCCAGCATTTT
j_gene: TRBJ1-2; abundance: NA; v_gene: TRBV5-1; d_gene: NA; CDR3aa: CASSLAQGDGYTF; CDR3nt: TGCGCCAGCAGCTTGGCCCAGGGAGATGGCTACACCTTC
j_gene: TRBJ2-2; abundance: few; v_gene: TRBV6-5; d_gene: TRBD2; CDR3aa: CASSRAGVITGELFF; CDR3nt: TGTGCCAGCTCTCGAGCGGGAGTTATAACCGGGGAGCTGTTTTTT
j_gene: TRBJ2-3; abundance: NA; v_gene: TRBV19; d_gene: TRBD2; CDR3aa: CASSMGSGGTDTQYF; CDR3nt: TGTGCCAGTAGTATGGGTAGCGGGGGCACAGATACGCAGTATTTT
j_gene: TRBJ2-1; abundance: NA; v_gene: TRBV2; d_gene: TRBD2; CDR3aa: CATPTSGSGFYEQFF; CDR3nt: TGTGCCACCCCGACTAGCGGGAGTGGATTCTATGAGCAGTTCTTC
j_gene: TRBJ1-1; abundance: NA; v_gene: TRBV19; d_gene: TRBD1; CDR3aa: CASRVWDRGTDPQAFF; CDR3nt: TGTGCCAGTAGGGTCTGGGACAGGGGAACTGACCCACAAGCTTTCTTT
j_gene: TRBJ1-2; abundance: NA; v_gene: TRBV28; d_gene: NA; CDR3aa: CASSPRRVEGYTF; CDR3nt: TGTGCCAGCAGTCCCCGCAGGGTGGAGGGCTACACCTTC
j_gene: TRBJ2-5; abundance: NA; v_gene: TRBV7-3; d_gene: TRBD2; CDR3aa: CASSSGLAGETQYF; CDR3nt: TGTGCCAGCAGCTCGGGACTAGCGGGAGAGACCCAGTACTTC
j_gene: TRBJ2-3; abundance: NA; v_gene: TRBV29-1; d_gene: TRBD2; CDR3aa: CSIPGGSTDTQYF; CDR3nt: TGCAGCATTCCGGGGGGGAGCACAGATACGCAGTATTTT
j_gene: TRBJ2-7; abundance: NA; v_gene: TRBV30; d_gene: NA; CDR3aa: CAWEAGYEQYF; CDR3nt: TGTGCCTGGGAGGCGGGATACGAGCAGTACTTC
j_gene: TRBJ2-7; abundance: NA; v_gene: TRBV11-2; d_gene: NA; CDR3aa: CASGSVGNYEQYF; CDR3nt: TGTGCCAGCGGGTCCGTGGGAAACTACGAGCAGTACTTC
j_gene: TRBJ2-1; abundance: NA; v_gene: TRBV29-1; d_gene: TRBD1; CDR3aa: CSVETGVGSYNEQFF; CDR3nt: TGCAGCGTCGAGACAGGGGTTGGCTCCTACAATGAGCAGTTCTTC
j_gene: TRBJ2-7; abundance: NA; v_gene: TRBV16; d_gene: TRBD2; CDR3aa: CASSQSASGSSYEQYF; CDR3nt: TGTGCCAGCAGCCAATCCGCTAGCGGGAGCTCCTACGAGCAGTACTTC
j_gene: TRBJ2-7; abundance: NA; v_gene: TRBV27; d_gene: TRBD1; CDR3aa: CASSIHLDRGPMRQYF; CDR3nt: TGTGCCAGCAGTATTCACCTCGACAGGGGGCCCATGAGGCAGTACTTC
j_gene: TRBJ2-1; abundance: NA; v_gene: TRBV7-6; d_gene: TRBD2; CDR3aa: CASSLNSYSGIGDEQFF; CDR3nt: TGTGCCAGCAGCTTAAATTCTTACAGCGGGATTGGTGATGAGCAGTTCTTC
j_gene: TRBJ1-5; abundance: few; v_gene: TRBV5-1; d_gene: NA; CDR3aa: CASSLEGSHNQPQHF; CDR3nt: TGCGCCAGCAGCTTGGAGGGATCCCACAATCAGCCCCAGCATTTT
j_gene: TRBJ2-2; abundance: NA; v_gene: TRBV9; d_gene: TRBD2; CDR3aa: CASSPGGGELFF; CDR3nt: TGTGCCAGCAGCCCGGGAGGCGGGGAGCTGTTTTTT
j_gene: TRBJ1-5; abundance: NA; v_gene: TRBV19; d_gene: NA; CDR3aa: CASRNRRPARPQPQHF; CDR3nt: TGTGCCAGTAGGAACCGGAGGCCGGCCCGCCCCCAGCCCCAGCATTTT
j_gene: TRBJ2-1; abundance: NA; v_gene: TRBV7-6; d_gene: NA; CDR3aa: CASSTGNEQFF; CDR3nt: TGTGCCAGCAGCACGGGCAATGAGCAGTTCTTC
j_gene: TRBJ2-1; abundance: NA; v_gene: TRBV13; d_gene: TRBD2; CDR3aa: CASSSGLAGSNEQFF; CDR3nt: TGTGCCAGCAGCTCGGGACTAGCGGGAAGTAATGAGCAGTTCTTC
j_gene: TRBJ2-7; abundance: NA; v_gene: TRBV5-1; d_gene: NA; CDR3aa: CASSLLPEGPYEQYF; CDR3nt: TGCGCCAGCAGCTTGTTGCCGGAGGGTCCTTACGAGCAGTACTTC